This T cell receptor beta chain is from a study of blood T cell repertoires in COVID-19. Study overall: Sources were T cells, B-cell-depleted T cells, or PBMCs; the material itself was cDNA or gDNA.

The CDR3 is made up of 12 amino acids. The germline V and J ends were trimmed by 2 bases and 6 bases, with 5 bases remaining between them. Germline-derived CDR1 and CDR2 are MNHEY and SVGEGT. As processed by the authors: How many nucleated cells were present was estimated from reference gene primer amplification. Assay used: immunoSEQ multiplex PCR; TCRdb lists only in-frame clones, some missing. The D gene and trimming were derived from the DNA, and the V and J assignments and clone size from that table. The repertoire includes some 150,000 clones, 80% of them detected once, and around 0.62% sits in the top ten.

The rearrangement joins TRBV6-2 or TRBV6-3 to TRBJ2-1; D uncertain. The sequenced material came from peripheral blood. The TCR originated in a man aged 60 to 69 with acute or convalescent COVID-19. The CDR3 is CASSYPGNEQFF. In DNA, the CDR3 is TGTGCCAGCAGTTACCCCGGCAATGAGCAGTTCTTC.